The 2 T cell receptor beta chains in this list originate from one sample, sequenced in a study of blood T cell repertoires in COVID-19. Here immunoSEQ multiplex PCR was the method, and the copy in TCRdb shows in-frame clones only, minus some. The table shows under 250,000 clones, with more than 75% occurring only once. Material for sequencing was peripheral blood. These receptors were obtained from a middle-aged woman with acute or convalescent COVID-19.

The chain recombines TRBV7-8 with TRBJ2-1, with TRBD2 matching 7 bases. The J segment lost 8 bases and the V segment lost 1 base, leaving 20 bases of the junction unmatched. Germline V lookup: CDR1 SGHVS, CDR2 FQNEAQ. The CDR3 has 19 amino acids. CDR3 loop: CASSLGWSGKWSANHEQFF. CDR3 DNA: TGTGCCAGCAGCTTAGGGTGGAGCGGGAAGTGGAGCGCTAACCATGAGCAGTTCTTC.

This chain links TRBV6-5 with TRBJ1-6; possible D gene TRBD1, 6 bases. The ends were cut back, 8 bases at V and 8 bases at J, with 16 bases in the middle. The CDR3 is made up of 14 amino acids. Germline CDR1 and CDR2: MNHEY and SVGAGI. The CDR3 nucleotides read TGTGCCAGCGGAGGATGGGACAACTATTCACCCCTCCACTTT. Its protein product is CASGGWDNYSPLHF.